These 12 T cell receptor beta chains originate from one sample sequenced in a study of patients and donors after allogeneic stem cell transplantation. TCRdb processed the RT-PCR reads anew with MiXCR; each CDR3 protein has one entry. The repertoire holds fewer than 75,000 distinct CDR3 sequences, about 14% seen once, with about a third in the top ten. Sequenced sample: blood, either unsorted or a sorted T cell fraction (not recorded which). These receptors all come from a human donor who was either an allogeneic HSCT recipient or a stem cell or donor lymphocyte infusion donor (not recorded which). It is not recorded whose cells these are; they may come from a transplant donor.

This clonotype showed up many times. The genes are TRBV29-1 and TRBJ1-1, with D uncertain. CDR1 and CDR2 from the germline V gene are SQVTM and ANQGSEA. V was cut by 4 bases and J by 5 bases, with 23 bases left in between. The length of the CDR3 is 16 residues. DNA for the CDR3: TGCAGCGTTGCTTCTTTTTACGGTGAAGTTCTAACTGAAGCTTTCTTT. This encodes CSVASFYGEVLTEAFF.

The chain recombines TRBV7-9 with TRBJ2-5, with 10 nucleotides matching TRBD2. The junction had 16 bases not matched to a gene; V was cut back by 5 bases and J by 4 bases. Germline V gene sequence: CDR1 SEHNR, CDR2 FQNEAQ (reference sequence). This CDR3 spans 18 amino acids. CDR3 sequence (DNA): TGTGCCAGCAGCCTTGGAGGAGCGGGAGGGATCTTCGGAGAGACCCAGTACTTC. The encoded protein is CASSLGGAGGIFGETQYF.

The chain is built from TRBV6-5 and TRBJ2-7, with D hard to call. Germline-derived CDR1 and CDR2 are MNHEY and SVGAGI. The CDR3 extends over 13 amino acids. The V end lost 7 bases, the J end lost 0 bases, and 10 bases lay between the germline ends. The CDR3 reads CASKGTSSYEQYF. The CDR3 DNA is TGTGCCAGCAAAGGTACCAGCTCCTACGAGCAGTACTTC.

This clonotype occurred a few times. V usage is TRBV6-5 and J usage is TRBJ2-7; 7 bases align to TRBD1. The CDR3 runs 14 residues. The trim removed 2 bases at V and 7 bases at J, leaving 8 bases unmatched. The germline gives CDR1 MNHEY, CDR2 SVGAGI. The CDR3 region has the DNA TGTGCCAGCAGTTACGGGGACAGCGTTGGTGAGCAGTACTTC. Residues: CASSYGDSVGEQYF.

This clonotype came up many times. V is TRBV12-3 or TRBV12-4 and J is TRBJ2-4; 7 bases match TRBD2. Germline trimming cut 3 bases from V and 3 bases from J; bases unmatched to any gene: 2. The CDR3 is 14 residues long. The CDR3 coding sequence is TGTGCCAGCAGTTTGCGGGAGCGCAAAAACATTCAGTACTTC. Translation gives CASSLRERKNIQYF.

This chain links TRBV5-6 with TRBJ2-1; D call uncertain. The germline V gene encodes CDR1 SGHDT and CDR2 YYEEEE. The CDR3 length is 11 residues. V gave up 2 bases and J gave up 7 bases, with 4 bases separating them. The CDR3 loop is CASSFFNEQFF. CDR3 nucleotides: TGTGCCAGCAGCTTCTTTAATGAGCAGTTCTTC.

This clonotype came up a few times. This chain connects TRBV27 to TRBJ2-1, with D perhaps assigned TRBD1 or TRBD2 (5 bases each). Germline V gene sequence: CDR1 MNHEY, CDR2 SMNVEV (reference sequence). V lost 6 bases and J lost 5, with 17 bases in between. This CDR3 is 15 amino acids long. The CDR3 DNA is TGTGCCAGCAGCCCCGGGACGGACTTAGACAATGAGCAGTTCTTC. Translated: CASSPGTDLDNEQFF.

This clonotype was recorded at least ten times. The V gene is TRBV12-3 or TRBV12-4, the J gene TRBJ1-1, with D hard to call. CDR3 length: 14 amino acids. Trimming removed 0 bases at V and 0 bases at J, with 5 bases between. The CDR3 DNA follows: TGTGCCAGCAGTTTAGCTCCGGTGAACACTGAAGCTTTCTTT. Translating gives CASSLAPVNTEAFF.

The sample holds a few counts of this clonotype. The chain combines TRBV27 with TRBJ2-2; D ambiguous. With 4 bases removed from V and 0 bases from J, the gap between germline ends came to 6 bases. This CDR3 is 14 amino acids long. Germline CDR1 reads MNHEY; CDR2 reads SMNVEV (reference sequence). The chain's CDR3 is CASSSSANTGELFF. The CDR3 region has the DNA TGTGCCAGCAGTTCGTCCGCGAACACCGGGGAGCTGTTTTTT.

This clonotype turned up a few times. The rearrangement joins TRBV24-1 to TRBJ2-1, with 8 positions matching TRBD2. The CDR3 is made up of 13 amino acids. V dropped 7 bases and J dropped 8; count of bases not matched to a gene: 6. Per germline, CDR1 KGHDR and CDR2 SFDVKD. DNA of the CDR3: TGTGCCACCAGGGTAGCGGGATCCGATGAGCAGTTCTTC. Encoded protein: CATRVAGSDEQFF.

This clonotype was counted many times. V gene TRBV12-3 or TRBV12-4 combines with J gene TRBJ1-4; D unresolved. V lost 6 bases, J lost 3 bases, and 11 bases lay in between. CDR3 length: 14 amino acids. This CDR3 is CASRPLESNEKLFF. The CDR3, as DNA: TGTGCCAGCAGGCCCTTAGAGTCTAATGAAAAACTGTTTTTT.

The chain combines TRBV7-8 with TRBJ1-1; the match to TRBD1 covers 7 bases. J lost 4 bases, V lost 1 base, and 12 bases had no gene match. The CDR3 contains 17 residues. CDR1 is SGHVS and CDR2 is FQNEAQ in the germline V gene. CDR3 loop: CASSLVQGTTLSTEAFF. The CDR3 coding sequence is TGTGCCAGCAGCTTAGTACAGGGGACTACCCTTTCCACTGAAGCTTTCTTT.